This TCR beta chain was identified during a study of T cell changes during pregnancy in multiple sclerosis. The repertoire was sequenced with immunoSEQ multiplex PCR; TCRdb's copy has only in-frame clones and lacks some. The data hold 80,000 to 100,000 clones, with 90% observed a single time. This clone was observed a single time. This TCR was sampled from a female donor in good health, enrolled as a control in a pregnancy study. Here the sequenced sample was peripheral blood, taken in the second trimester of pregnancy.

The CDR3 bases are TGTGCCAGTACGGACCCTCTGACAGAAGTACGGGAAAAACTGTTTTTT. This encodes CASTDPLTEVREKLFF. The chain combines TRBV19 with TRBJ1-4; D is perhaps TRBD1 (5 bases). V was pared by 7 bases and J by 8 bases, with 23 bases between. The CDR3 loop spans 16 amino acids. Per the germline V gene, CDR1 is LNHDA and CDR2 is SQIVND (reference sequence).